This TCR beta chain was obtained from a study of T-cell memory formation after mild COVID-19. Germline V gives CDR1 SGHRS, CDR2 YFSETQ. Between the trimmed V and J ends, which lost 0 bases and 4 bases, there was a span of 13 bases. The CDR3 is 16 amino acids. This clonotype was seen at least ten times. Employing constant-segment primers, 5'RACE generated TCR alpha and TCR beta cDNA libraries bearing sample barcodes and UMIs. MiXCR, applied by TCRdb to the 5' RACE reads, yields one record per CDR3 protein. The table lists 300,000 to 400,000 distinct CDR3 sequences, 15% to 20% of them singletons. This TCR derives from a man aged 18 to 30 who had mild COVID-19 (a few samples of this study predate the infection). Cell type and time point are not known. The sample comprised PBMCs or a T cell subset sorted from them (not recorded which). The J gene is TRBJ2-2, the V gene TRBV5-1; D might be TRBD2 (5 bases). Here the CDR3 reads CASSLAVDGLTGELFF. The CDR3 nucleotides read TGCGCCAGCAGCTTGGCGGTGGATGGACTCACCGGGGAGCTGTTTTTT.